This entry is about one T cell receptor beta chain. Antigen unknown. After extraction with the RNeasy kit, roughly 0.5 to 1 ug of the RNA was reverse transcribed using random hexamers. Amplification of TCR beta CDR3 spanned 54 Vbeta and 13 Jbeta via immunoSEQ multiplex PCR. TCRdb re-called the immunoSEQ multiplex PCR reads with MiXCR, one entry per CDR3 protein. The repertoire holds about 71,000 distinct CDR3 sequences, with nearly 96% as singletons. CD8+ and CD4+ T cells from blood underwent TCR beta sequencing. FACS enriched CD8+ TEMRA cells, while bulk CD8+ and CD4+ were negatively isolated. The data were taken from a study of CD8 T cells in Susac syndrome. Study-level points and caveats: The study acknowledged a relatively small number of individuals in its TCR sequencing and HLA analysis.

The CDR3 runs to 18 residues. Trimming left V 5 bases short and J 6 bases short, with 25 bases between. In germline, CDR1 is SGHTA, CDR2 FQGTGA. The specimen was CD4+ T cells from PBMCs. This TCR derives from a human donor with multiple sclerosis. V is TRBV7-3 and J is TRBJ2-2, with D tentatively TRBD1 (5 bases). CDR3: CASSLMAGGRDVPGELFF. CDR3 nucleotides: TGTGCCAGCAGCCTAATGGCAGGTGGCAGGGATGTACCCGGGGAGCTGTTTTTT.